These 12 T cell receptor beta chains share one sample of origin, sequenced in a study of cytomegalovirus exposure and HLA in healthy donors. The PCR contained 60 Vbeta and 13 Jbeta primers. The table came from immunoSEQ multiplex PCR; TCRdb's copy has only in-frame clones and leaves some out. Altogether 120,000 to 150,000 clones are present, around 90% being singletons, with the ten largest covering around 0.54%. The sample taken for sequencing was PBMCs. The receptor set was obtained from a woman aged 40 to 50 in good health and CMV-seronegative.

The chain carries TRBV2 and TRBJ1-2; 7 nucleotides match TRBD1. After removal of 7 bases from V and 6 bases from J, the junction contained 8 bases not matched to a gene. CDR1 is SNHLY and CDR2 is FYNNEI in the germline V gene. This CDR3 is built from 13 residues. The CDR3, as DNA: TGTGCCAGCACCGACGACAGGGAGCATGGCTACACCTTC. Translation gives CASTDDREHGYTF.

This clone has only one observation. The chain uses TRBV4-1 and TRBJ1-5; a weak D match, TRBD1 (5 bases). Germline values: CDR1 MGHRA, CDR2 YSYEKL. The CDR3 length is 16 residues. Trimming pared 0 bases from V and 4 bases from J, leaving 13 bases between. As DNA, the CDR3 is TGCGCCAGCAGCCAAGATTTGGCAGGGCGAAATCAGCCCCAGCATTTT. It is translated as CASSQDLAGRNQPQHF.

The CDR3 coding sequence is TGCGCCAGCAGCTTGGCCGCAGGCCAGAACACCGGGGAGCTGTTTTTT. Amino acids: CASSLAAGQNTGELFF. The chain employs TRBV5-1 and TRBJ2-2; no clear D. The CDR3 contains 16 residues. Germline lookup yields CDR1 SGHRS and CDR2 YFSETQ. V gave up 0 bases and J gave up 1 base, with 10 bases separating them.

This chain links TRBV9 with TRBJ2-5; 8 positions agree with TRBD2. The trim removed 2 bases at V and 6 bases at J, leaving 12 bases unmatched. The CDR3 covers 16 residues. Germline V gene lookup returns CDR1 SGDLS and CDR2 YYNGEE. The CDR3 DNA reads as TGTGCCAGCAGCGTTCTGGCTAGCGGGCCCCGGCAGACCCAGTACTTC. It translates to CASSVLASGPRQTQYF.

This chain links TRBV7-2 with TRBJ2-5; D might be TRBD1 (6 bases). CDR3 length: 14 residues. Between the trimmed V and J ends, which lost 3 bases and 3 bases, there was a span of 11 bases. Per germline, CDR1 SGHTA and CDR2 FQGNSA. CDR3 bases: TGTGCCAGCAGCTTGTCTGGGGGCGAAGAGACCCAGTACTTC. Amino acids: CASSLSGGEETQYF.

In the case of this clone: The junction departs from germline at one end; a sequencing error may be responsible. As DNA, the CDR3 is TGTGCCAGCAGCTTAGGGGGGACTAGCGAGACCTTC. It is translated as CASSLGGTSETF. The gene calls are TRBV7-9 and TRBJ2-7, with TRBD2 matching over 10 bases. In germline, CDR1 is SEHNR, CDR2 FQNEAQ (reference sequence). CDR3 size: 12 residues. Looking up the rest from reference TRBV7-9 and TRBJ2-7 gives the full variable domain: DTGVSQNPRHKITKRGQNVTFRCDPISEHNRLYWYRQTLGQGPEFLTYFQNEAQLEKSRLLSDRFSAERPKGSFSTLEIQRTEQGDSAMYLCASSLGGTSETFGPGTRLTVT.

V and J are TRBV4-2 and TRBJ2-1; 9 nucleotides line up with TRBD2. Trimming at V came to 4 bases and at J to 5 bases, leaving 12 bases not matched to a gene. The CDR3 covers 17 residues. Per the germline V gene, CDR1 is LGHNA and CDR2 is YNFKEQ. CDR3 sequence (DNA): TGTGCCAGCAGCCGGAGCATCTTGGTAGCGGGGGACAATGAGCAGTTCTTC. It translates to CASSRSILVAGDNEQFF.

This sequence joins TRBV30 and TRBJ2-5; the D gene is possibly TRBD1 (6 bases). V was pared by 5 bases and J by 5 bases, with 15 bases between. The length of the CDR3 is 13 residues. Germline V gene sequence: CDR1 GTSNPN, CDR2 SVGIG (reference sequence). CDR3 protein: CAWDPTGFETQYF. The CDR3 nucleotides are TGTGCCTGGGACCCGACAGGTTTCGAGACCCAGTACTTC.

Worth noting for this clone: One junction end does not reproduce the germline sequence, and a read error may be involved. The genes are TRBV7-9 and TRBJ1-3; maybe TRBD1 (6 bases). Germline V gene sequence: CDR1 SEHNR, CDR2 FQNEAQ (reference sequence). The CDR3 is 15 residues long. The CDR3 DNA follows: TGTTCCAGCAGCTTTAAGGGGGTCTCTGGAAACACCATATATTTT. This encodes CSSSFKGVSGNTIYF. Full variable domain (outside the CDR3, taken from reference TRBV7-9 and TRBJ1-3): DTGVSQNPRHKITKRGQNVTFRCDPISEHNRLYWYRQTLGQGPEFLTYFQNEAQLEKSRLLSDRFSAERPKGSFSTLEIQRTEQGDSAMYLCSSSFKGVSGNTIYFGEGSWLTVV.

The chain carries TRBV7-2 and TRBJ2-3, with 14 bases that match TRBD2. The J segment lost 4 bases and the V segment lost 4 bases, leaving 10 bases of the junction unmatched. Germline V gene data show CDR1 as SGHTA and CDR2 as FQGNSA. This CDR3 region has 18 residues. Here the CDR3 reads CASSSMGTSGSRADTQYF. The CDR3, as DNA: TGTGCCAGCAGCTCGATGGGGACTAGCGGGAGTAGGGCAGATACGCAGTATTTT.

The V and J genes are TRBV9 and TRBJ2-3; 8 bases map to TRBD2. Germline lookup yields CDR1 SGDLS and CDR2 YYNGEE. The CDR3 totals 16 residues. With V trimmed by 3 bases and J by 4 bases, 10 bases remained unmatched. In DNA form, the CDR3 reads TGTGCCAGCAGCGCCTTAGCGGGGCCGACCTCAGATACGCAGTATTTT. It is translated as CASSALAGPTSDTQYF.

This chain uses TRBV5-8 with TRBJ1-5; no reliable D call. The V end lost 4 bases, the J end lost 1 base, and 3 bases lay between the germline ends. The CDR3 covers 12 residues. Germline assignment: CDR1 SGHTS and CDR2 YDEGEE. CDR3 sequence: CASSLSNQPQHF. The DNA of the CDR3 is TGTGCCAGCAGCCTGAGCAATCAGCCCCAGCATTTT.